This entry is about one T cell receptor beta chain. Its target is unknown. These data are taken from a study of post-analysis software for immune sequencing data. About the study: Progressive-relapsing, secondary progressive and relapsing-remitting multiple sclerosis were among the disease courses included. Whole-study findings and limits: TRBV segments more frequent in patients than in controls numbered roughly five and included TRBV5-6, TRBV5-1 and TRBV20-1. Controls significantly exceeded multiple sclerosis patients in normalized Chao1 diversity.

Unique molecular identifiers were built into the TCR beta cDNA libraries. Each CDR3 protein gets one entry after TCRdb re-called the PCR reads with MiXCR. The profile shows 650,000 to 850,000 distinct CDR3 sequences, just over 45% of them singletons. The CDR3 runs 19 residues. Germline V CDR1 and CDR2: MGHRA, YSYEKL. V shed 0 bases, J shed 2 bases, and the junction held 12 bases outside the gene matches. The chain has TRBV4-1 and TRBJ2-3; 9 nucleotides agree with TRBD2. Source material: blood. The source of this sequence is a girl under 18 with multiple sclerosis. CDR3: CASSQEKVGLAGPTDTQYF. The CDR3 DNA reads as TGCGCCAGCAGCCAAGAGAAAGTTGGTCTAGCGGGACCCACAGATACGCAGTATTTT.